A single sample gave rise to the 29 T cell receptor beta chains below, sequenced in a study of early T cells in non-severe SARS-CoV-2 infection. Each CDR3 protein gets one entry after TCRdb re-called the 5' RACE reads with MiXCR. This sample has tens of thousands of distinct CDR3 sequences, with 8% to 10% found just once. The sequencing sample was made of whole blood. These receptors were taken from an adult who was a healthcare worker with PCR-confirmed SARS-CoV-2 infection or an uninfected control (not recorded which).

This clonotype came up many times. The chain links TRBV6-1 to TRBJ2-2; no reliable D call. The CDR3 runs 17 residues. Germline values: CDR1 MNHNS, CDR2 SASEGT. V lost 4 bases and J 6 bases, leaving 21 bases between the germline ends. CDR3 residues: CASSAALGRALSGELFF. The CDR3 DNA is TGTGCCAGCAGTGCGGCCCTGGGCCGCGCTCTTTCCGGGGAGCTGTTTTTT.

On this clonotype: This clone may be a read error of a much larger clone one base away. V and J are TRBV6-6 and TRBJ1-2; a weak D match, TRBD1 (6 bases). This CDR3 region has 13 residues. Germline CDR1 reads MNHNY; CDR2 reads SVGAGI (reference sequence). CDR3 residues: CASSPTGFYGYAF. The CDR3, as DNA: TGTGCCAGCAGTCCGACAGGATTTTATGGCTACGCCTTC.

This clonotype was recorded at least ten times. This chain connects TRBV5-1 to TRBJ2-3, with D perhaps being TRBD1 or TRBD2 (6 bases each). The germline V gene has CDR1 SGHRS and CDR2 YFSETQ. V was pared by 7 bases and J by 2 bases, with 11 bases between. This CDR3 comprises 13 residues. CDR3 nucleotides: TGCGCCAGCGGGGGGACAAACACAGATACGCAGTATTTT. It encodes CASGGTNTDTQYF.

In this sample, this clonotype turned up a few times. The J gene is TRBJ2-7, the V gene TRBV7-2; D may match TRBD1 or TRBD2 (5 bases each). The germline V and J ends were trimmed by 5 bases and 2 bases, with 13 bases remaining between them. The CDR3 totals 14 residues. Per germline, CDR1 SGHTA and CDR2 FQGNSA. The CDR3 DNA is TGTGCCAGCAGCCCCCACAGGACTGCCTACGAGCAGTACTTC. This sequence encodes CASSPHRTAYEQYF.

This clonotype was seen at least ten times. The V and J genes are TRBV11-2 and TRBJ2-3; D ambiguous. CDR1 and CDR2 from the germline V gene are SGHAT and FQNNGV. Between the trimmed V and J ends, which lost 0 bases and 2 bases, there was a span of 6 bases. The CDR3 runs 14 residues. The CDR3 region has the DNA TGTGCCAGCAGCTTAGAACCCCACACAGATACGCAGTATTTT. Encoded protein: CASSLEPHTDTQYF. Variable domain in full (rest from reference TRBV11-2 and TRBJ2-3): EAGVAQSPRYKIIEKRQSVAFWCNPISGHATLYWYQQILGQGPKLLIQFQNNGVVDDSQLPKDRFSAERLKGVDSTLKIQPAKLEDSAVYLCASSLEPHTDTQYFGPGTRLTVL.

This CDR3 reads CASSYGLYYGYTF. CDR3 nucleotides: TGTGCCAGCAGTTACGGTCTATACTATGGCTACACCTTC. This rearrangement joins TRBV6-2 or TRBV6-3 to TRBJ1-2; D is undetermined. V was pared by 2 bases and J by 3 bases, with 7 bases between. Germline-derived CDR1 and CDR2 are MNHEY and SVGEGT. The CDR3 totals 13 residues.

The V and J genes are TRBV6-2 or TRBV6-3 and TRBJ2-1; perhaps TRBD2 as D (5 bases). Looked up from germline, CDR1 is MNHEY and CDR2 is SVGEGT. This CDR3 is built from 15 residues. V was shortened by 2 bases and J by 2 bases, with 10 bases between the two germline ends. CDR3 in amino acids: CASSYRGEAYNEQFF. The CDR3 bases are TGTGCCAGCAGTTACCGGGGAGAGGCCTACAATGAGCAGTTCTTC.

This clonotype was observed a handful of times. The chain carries TRBV24-1 and TRBJ1-1; the D gene is possibly TRBD1 (5 bases). This CDR3 has 13 residues. V lost 8 bases to trimming and J lost 2 bases, with 11 bases between them. The V gene's germline CDR1 is KGHDR and CDR2 SFDVKD. The CDR3 spells CATTPRGNTEAFF. CDR3 bases: TGTGCCACCACCCCAAGGGGAAACACTGAAGCTTTCTTT.

This clonotype was recorded many times. This chain uses TRBV12-3 or TRBV12-4 with TRBJ1-4; 12 bases are a match to TRBD1. CDR3 length: 17 residues. After removal of 3 bases from V and 3 bases from J, the junction contained 5 bases not matched to a gene. The CDR3: CASSLMGQGAANEKLFF. The CDR3 DNA follows: TGTGCCAGCAGTTTGATGGGACAGGGGGCGGCTAATGAAAAACTGTTTTTT.

This clonotype was counted a few times. The rearrangement links TRBV11-3 to TRBJ2-1, with 13 bases that match TRBD2. The trim removed 5 bases at V and 7 bases at J, leaving 8 bases unmatched. This CDR3 is 16 amino acids long. CDR1 and CDR2 (germline): SGHNT, YENEEA. The CDR3 region is CASSPLAGGLSNEQFF. CDR3 coding DNA: TGTGCCAGCAGCCCACTAGCGGGGGGGCTGAGTAATGAGCAGTTCTTC.

The gene calls are TRBV7-2 and TRBJ1-1; no clear D. V dropped 6 bases and J dropped 3 bases, with 8 bases sitting between them. Germline CDR1 reads SGHTA; CDR2 reads FQGNSA. The length of the CDR3 is 12 residues. CDR3: CASRLRHTEAFF. The CDR3 DNA is TGTGCCAGCAGGCTACGTCACACTGAAGCTTTCTTT.

J is TRBJ2-1 and V is TRBV3-1; no definite D call. V was clipped by 1 base and J by 0 bases, with 10 bases between them. CDR1 LGHDT and CDR2 YNNKEL come from the germline V gene (reference sequence). The CDR3 sequence is 16 residues long. CDR3 in DNA: TGTGCCAGCAGCCAAGCAGTCCCGAGCTCCTACAATGAGCAGTTCTTC. Protein sequence: CASSQAVPSSYNEQFF.

This clonotype was picked up a small number of times. The V gene is TRBV18, the J gene TRBJ1-1, with a possible D match to TRBD1 (5 bases). Germline assignment: CDR1 KGHSH and CDR2 LQKENI. V shed 4 bases and J shed 6 bases, with 15 bases lying between them. This CDR3 comprises 14 residues. CDR3 nucleotides: TGTGCCAGCTCACGGGACCTAGGGGACGCTGAAGCTTTCTTT. It specifies CASSRDLGDAEAFF. Using reference TRBV18 and TRBJ1-1 for the parts outside the CDR3, the full variable domain is NAGVMQNPRHLVRRRGQEARLRCSPMKGHSHVYWYRQLPEEGLKFMVYLQKENIIDESGMPKERFSAEFPKEGPSILRIQQVVRGDSAAYFCASSRDLGDAEAFFGQGTRLTVV.

This clonotype was counted at least ten times. V usage is TRBV5-1 and J usage is TRBJ2-3; D is perhaps TRBD2 (6 bases). From germline, CDR1 is SGHRS and CDR2 YFSETQ. The CDR3 length is 15 residues. V dropped 0 bases and J dropped 1 base, with 9 bases sitting between them. As DNA, the CDR3 is TGCGCCAGCAGCTTGGTTCCTAGCGGCACAGATACGCAGTATTTT. It translates to CASSLVPSGTDTQYF.

This clonotype was recorded at least ten times. The chain combines TRBV7-2 with TRBJ1-1; 8 positions match TRBD1. Germline CDR1 is SGHTA and CDR2 is FQGNSA. V trimming: 6 bases; J trimming: 1 base; junction bases outside the gene matches: 4. The CDR3 is made up of 14 amino acids. The CDR3 protein is CASSRTGTNTEAFF. The CDR3 region has the DNA TGTGCCAGCAGTCGGACAGGGACGAACACTGAAGCTTTCTTT.

This clonotype was detected ten times or more. The chain joins TRBV29-1 to TRBJ1-2, with TRBD1 matching over 8 bases. Germline CDR1 reads SQVTM; CDR2 reads ANQGSEA. The CDR3 has 13 amino acids. Losses at the gene ends were 5 bases for V and 7 bases for J; bases not matched to a gene: 9. CDR3 DNA: TGCAGCGTTTTCCTGACAGGGGCAGGTGGCTACACCTTC. The encoded protein is CSVFLTGAGGYTF.

This clonotype occurred a few times. This chain joins TRBV2 and TRBJ1-2; no clear D. V lost 0 bases and J lost 2, with 7 bases in between. The CDR3 has 14 amino acids. CDR1 and CDR2 from the germline V gene are SNHLY and FYNNEI. The CDR3 sequence: CASSEARGNYGYTF. CDR3 in DNA: TGTGCCAGCAGTGAAGCGAGAGGCAACTATGGCTACACCTTC.

This clonotype was found many times. This chain links TRBV29-1 with TRBJ2-7; 9 nucleotides align to TRBD1. This CDR3 has 12 residues. The V and J ends lost 2 bases and 8 bases, in that order; junction bases with no gene match: 4. Germline assignment: CDR1 SQVTM and CDR2 ANQGSEA. The CDR3 DNA follows: TGCAGCGTTGAACCGGACAGGGGTAAGCAGTACTTC. This codes for CSVEPDRGKQYF.

The chain carries TRBV6-6 and TRBJ2-3; 7 bases line up with TRBD1. The CDR3 consists of 16 residues. CDR1 is MNHNY and CDR2 is SVGAGI in the germline V gene (reference sequence). V shed 2 bases, J shed 4 bases, and the junction held 9 bases outside the gene matches. CDR3 residues: CASSYPRGRKADTQYF. CDR3 coding DNA: TGTGCCAGCAGTTACCCGAGGGGGCGCAAGGCAGATACGCAGTATTTT.

This clonotype occurred many times. The V gene is TRBV20-1, the J gene TRBJ2-7, with a tentative D call TRBD2 (5 bases). Germline lookup yields CDR1 DFQATT and CDR2 SNEGSKA (reference sequence). V lost 1 base and J lost 1, with 17 bases in between. CDR3 size: 16 residues. DNA for the CDR3: TGCAGTGCTAGAGCGGCGAGCCGGGAATCGTCCTACGAGCAGTACTTC. Its protein product is CSARAASRESSYEQYF.

The chain has TRBV7-2 and TRBJ1-6, with a tentative D call TRBD1 (5 bases). Germline CDR1 and CDR2: SGHTA and FQGNSA. The CDR3 runs 16 residues. The V end lost 3 bases, the J end lost 8 bases, and 17 bases lay between the germline ends. The CDR3 DNA reads as TGTGCCAGCAGCTTCGTAGGGACTGGTGGCGATTCACCCCTCCACTTT. The encoded protein is CASSFVGTGGDSPLHF.

The rearrangement uses TRBV3-1 and TRBJ1-6; D not certain. The germline V gene encodes CDR1 LGHDT and CDR2 YNNKEL (reference sequence). The CDR3 covers 14 residues. V was pared by 1 base and J by 7 bases, with 8 bases between. The CDR3 coding sequence is TGTGCCAGCAGCCAAGGTACCAGGAATTCACCCCTCCACTTT. It encodes CASSQGTRNSPLHF.

A remark on this clonotype: A read error may explain this, as a much larger clone is one base away. The rearrangement uses TRBV14 and TRBJ1-1; no clear D. CDR3 length: 14 amino acids. Germline loops: CDR1 SGHDN, CDR2 FVKESK. Between the trimmed V and J ends, which lost 4 bases and 7 bases, there was a span of 16 bases. CDR3 in amino acids: CASSRDRVESEAFF. The CDR3 nucleotides read TGTGCCAGCAGCCGAGACCGGGTCGAGAGTGAAGCTTTCTTT.

This clonotype occurred a few times. The V and J genes are TRBV6-5 and TRBJ1-2; D is undetermined. CDR1 is MNHEY, CDR2 SVGAGI, per germline. This CDR3 contains 13 residues. Between the trimmed V and J ends, which lost 5 bases and 5 bases, there was a span of 12 bases. The CDR3 nucleotides are TGTGCCAGCAGTCGGACGGGGAATTATGGCTACACCTTC. Protein: CASSRTGNYGYTF.

J is TRBJ2-7 and V is TRBV11-1; weak D call: TRBD2 (6 bases). CDR1 SGHAT and CDR2 FQDESV come from the germline V gene (reference sequence). With 3 bases removed from V and 0 bases from J, the gap between germline ends came to 15 bases. The CDR3 contains 16 residues. The CDR3 sequence is CASSFTDGGSSYEQYF. Written as DNA, the CDR3 is TGTGCCAGCAGCTTTACCGACGGGGGAAGCTCCTACGAGCAGTACTTC.

This clonotype showed up just a few times. The chain uses TRBV7-2 and TRBJ2-7; the D call may be TRBD1 or TRBD2 (5 bases each). This CDR3 has 16 residues. The germline gives CDR1 SGHTA, CDR2 FQGNSA. V gave up 1 base and J gave up 5 bases, with 18 bases separating them. CDR3 DNA: TGTGCCAGCAGCTTAGTGTCCGGGGAGATAGGGGACGAGCAGTACTTC. Protein: CASSLVSGEIGDEQYF.

This clonotype came up many times. CDR3 protein: CATLGGDPIPYEQYF. CDR3 DNA: TGCGCCACCCTGGGGGGGGACCCCATCCCCTACGAGCAGTACTTC. V usage is TRBV4-1 and J usage is TRBJ2-7; 7 positions agree with TRBD2. This CDR3 is 15 amino acids long. Looked up from germline, CDR1 is MGHRA and CDR2 is YSYEKL. The V and J ends lost 10 bases and 2 bases, in that order; junction bases with no gene match: 14.

The genes are TRBV7-6 and TRBJ2-1, with D possibly TRBD2 on 7 matching bases. V was clipped by 6 bases and J by 4 bases, with 16 bases between them. The CDR3 contains 15 residues. Germline V gives CDR1 SGHVS, CDR2 FNYEAQ. CDR3 coding DNA: TGTGCCAGCAGGCTCGGGGCGGGGGCATACAATGAGCAGTTCTTC. Translation gives CASRLGAGAYNEQFF.

This clonotype showed up many times. The V gene is TRBV11-3, the J gene TRBJ2-2; D call uncertain. CDR1 and CDR2 from the germline V gene are SGHNT and YENEEA. This CDR3 has 12 amino acids. V was shortened by 5 bases and J by 1 base, with 2 bases between the two germline ends. CDR3 protein: CASSLNTGELFF. Here the CDR3 DNA reads TGTGCCAGCAGCCTGAACACCGGGGAGCTGTTTTTT.